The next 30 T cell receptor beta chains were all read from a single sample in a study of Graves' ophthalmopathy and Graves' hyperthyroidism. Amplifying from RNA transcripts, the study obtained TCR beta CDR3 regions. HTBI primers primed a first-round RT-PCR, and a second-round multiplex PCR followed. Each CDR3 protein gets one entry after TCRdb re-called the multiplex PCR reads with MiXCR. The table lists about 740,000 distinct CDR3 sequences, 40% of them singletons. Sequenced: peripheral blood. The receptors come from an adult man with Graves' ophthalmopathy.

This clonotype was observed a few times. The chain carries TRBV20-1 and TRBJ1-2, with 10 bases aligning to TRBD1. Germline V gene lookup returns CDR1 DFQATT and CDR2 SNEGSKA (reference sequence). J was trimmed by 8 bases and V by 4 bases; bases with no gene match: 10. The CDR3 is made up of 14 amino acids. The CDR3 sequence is CSATSGTGEGGYTF. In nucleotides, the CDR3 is TGCAGTGCTACATCAGGGACAGGGGAGGGCGGCTACACCTTC.

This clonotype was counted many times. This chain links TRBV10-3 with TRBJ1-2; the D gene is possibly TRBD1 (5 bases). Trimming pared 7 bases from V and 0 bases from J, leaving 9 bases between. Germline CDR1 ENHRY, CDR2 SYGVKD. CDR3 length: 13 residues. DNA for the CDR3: TGTGCCATCACCGAGGGGACTAACTATGGCTACACCTTC. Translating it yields CAITEGTNYGYTF.

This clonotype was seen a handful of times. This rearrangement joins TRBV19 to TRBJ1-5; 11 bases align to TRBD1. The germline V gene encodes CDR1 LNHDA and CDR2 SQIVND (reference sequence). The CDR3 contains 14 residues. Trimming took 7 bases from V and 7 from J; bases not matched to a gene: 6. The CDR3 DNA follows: TGTGCCAGTAAGCGGGGACAGGGGGGACAGCCCCAGCATTTT. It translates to CASKRGQGGQPQHF.

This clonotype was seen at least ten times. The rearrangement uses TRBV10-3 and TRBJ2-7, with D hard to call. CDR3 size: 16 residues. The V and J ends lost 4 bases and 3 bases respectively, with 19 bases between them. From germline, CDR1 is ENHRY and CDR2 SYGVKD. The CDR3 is CAISGTDGLGFYEQYF. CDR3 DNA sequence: TGTGCCATCAGTGGTACAGACGGCCTTGGTTTCTACGAGCAGTACTTC.

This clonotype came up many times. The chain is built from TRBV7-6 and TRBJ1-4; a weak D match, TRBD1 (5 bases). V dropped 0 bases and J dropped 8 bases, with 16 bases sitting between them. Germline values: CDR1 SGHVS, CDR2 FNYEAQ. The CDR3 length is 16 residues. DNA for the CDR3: TGTGCCAGCAGCTTAGCGACTTGGCAGGGCTACGAAAAACTGTTTTTT. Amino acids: CASSLATWQGYEKLFF.

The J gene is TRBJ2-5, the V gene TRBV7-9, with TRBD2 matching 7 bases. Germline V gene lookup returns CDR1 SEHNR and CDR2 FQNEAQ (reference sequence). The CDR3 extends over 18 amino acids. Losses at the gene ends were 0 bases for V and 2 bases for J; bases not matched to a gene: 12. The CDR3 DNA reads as TGTGCCAGCAGCTTAGCAGGCGGGAGCAAGGTGGGGCAAGAGACCCAGTACTTC. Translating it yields CASSLAGGSKVGQETQYF.

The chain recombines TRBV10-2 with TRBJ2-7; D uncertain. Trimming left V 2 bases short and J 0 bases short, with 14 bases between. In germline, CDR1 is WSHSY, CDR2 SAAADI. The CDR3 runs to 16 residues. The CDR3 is CASSEKDRMSSYEQYF. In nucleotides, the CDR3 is TGCGCCAGCAGTGAGAAAGACCGAATGAGCTCCTACGAGCAGTACTTC.

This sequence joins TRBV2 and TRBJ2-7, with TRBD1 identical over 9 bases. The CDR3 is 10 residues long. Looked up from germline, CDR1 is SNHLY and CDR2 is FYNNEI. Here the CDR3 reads CADRGDEQYF. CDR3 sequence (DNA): TGTGCGGACAGGGGCGATGAGCAGTACTTC. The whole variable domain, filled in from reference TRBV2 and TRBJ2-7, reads EPEVTQTPSHQVTQMGQEVILRCVPISNHLYFYWYRQILGQKVEFLVSFYNNEISEKSEIFDDQFSVERPDGSNFTLKIRSTKLEDSAMYFCADRGDEQYFGPGTRLTVT.

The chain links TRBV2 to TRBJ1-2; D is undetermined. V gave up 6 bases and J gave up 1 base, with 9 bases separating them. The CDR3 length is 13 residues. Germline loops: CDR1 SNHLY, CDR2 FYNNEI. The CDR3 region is CASRKNINYGYTF. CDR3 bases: TGTGCCAGCAGAAAGAATATTAACTATGGCTACACCTTC.

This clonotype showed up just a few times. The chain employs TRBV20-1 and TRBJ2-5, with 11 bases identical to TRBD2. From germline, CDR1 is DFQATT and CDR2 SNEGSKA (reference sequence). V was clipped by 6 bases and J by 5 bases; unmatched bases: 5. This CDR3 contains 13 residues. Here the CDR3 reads CSAPGTSGETQYF. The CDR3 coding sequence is TGCAGTGCCCCCGGGACTAGCGGTGAGACCCAGTACTTC.

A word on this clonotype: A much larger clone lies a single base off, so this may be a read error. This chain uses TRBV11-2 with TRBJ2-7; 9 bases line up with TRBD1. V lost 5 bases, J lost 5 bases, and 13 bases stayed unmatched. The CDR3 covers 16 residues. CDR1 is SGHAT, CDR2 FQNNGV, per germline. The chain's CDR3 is CASSRDGGQGSHEQYF. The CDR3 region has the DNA TGTGCCAGCAGCCGGGACGGCGGACAGGGGTCACACGAGCAGTACTTC.

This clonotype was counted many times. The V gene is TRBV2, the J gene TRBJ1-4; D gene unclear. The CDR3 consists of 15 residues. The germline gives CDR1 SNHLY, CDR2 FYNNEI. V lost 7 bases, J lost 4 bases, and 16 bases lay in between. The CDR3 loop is CASTETTAINEKLFF. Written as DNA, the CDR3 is TGTGCCAGCACGGAGACGACGGCGATTAATGAAAAACTGTTTTTT.

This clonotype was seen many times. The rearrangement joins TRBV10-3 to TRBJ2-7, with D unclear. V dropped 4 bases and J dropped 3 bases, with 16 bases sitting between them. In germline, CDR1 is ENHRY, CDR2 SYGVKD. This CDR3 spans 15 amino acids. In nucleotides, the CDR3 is TGTGCCATCAGTGTCGGTAGTAGTACCGACTACGAGCAGTACTTC. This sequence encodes CAISVGSSTDYEQYF.

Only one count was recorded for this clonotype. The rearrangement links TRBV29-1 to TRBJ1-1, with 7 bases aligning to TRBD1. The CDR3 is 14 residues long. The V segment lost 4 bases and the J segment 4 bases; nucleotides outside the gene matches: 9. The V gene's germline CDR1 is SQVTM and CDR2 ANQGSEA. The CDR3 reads CSVAGTAKSTEAFF. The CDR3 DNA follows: TGCAGCGTTGCCGGGACAGCAAAGAGCACTGAAGCTTTCTTT.

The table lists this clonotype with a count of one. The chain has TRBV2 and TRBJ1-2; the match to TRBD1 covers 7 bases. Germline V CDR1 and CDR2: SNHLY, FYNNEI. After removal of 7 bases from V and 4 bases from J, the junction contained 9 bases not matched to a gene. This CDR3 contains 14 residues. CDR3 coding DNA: TGTGCCAGCAACCCCGGGACAGTGAGCTATGGCTACACCTTC. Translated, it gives CASNPGTVSYGYTF.

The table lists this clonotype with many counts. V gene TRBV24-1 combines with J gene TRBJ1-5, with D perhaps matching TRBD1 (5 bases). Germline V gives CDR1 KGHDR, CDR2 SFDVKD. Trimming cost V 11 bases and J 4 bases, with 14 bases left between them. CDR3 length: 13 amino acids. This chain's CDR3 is CASSTDSNQPQHF. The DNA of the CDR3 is TGTGCCAGTAGTACCGACAGTAATCAGCCCCAGCATTTT.

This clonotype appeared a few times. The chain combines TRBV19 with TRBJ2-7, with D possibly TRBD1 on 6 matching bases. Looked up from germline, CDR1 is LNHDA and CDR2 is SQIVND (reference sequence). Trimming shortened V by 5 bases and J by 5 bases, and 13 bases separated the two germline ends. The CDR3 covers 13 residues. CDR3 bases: TGTGCCAGTAGTTCCGGGACAATCGACGAGCAGTACTTC. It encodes CASSSGTIDEQYF.

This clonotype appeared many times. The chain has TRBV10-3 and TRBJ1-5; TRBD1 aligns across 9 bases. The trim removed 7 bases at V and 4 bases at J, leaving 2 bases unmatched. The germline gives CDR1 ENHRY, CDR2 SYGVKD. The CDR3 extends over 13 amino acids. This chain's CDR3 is CAIKGQGNQPQHF. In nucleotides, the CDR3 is TGTGCCATCAAAGGACAGGGGAATCAGCCCCAGCATTTT.

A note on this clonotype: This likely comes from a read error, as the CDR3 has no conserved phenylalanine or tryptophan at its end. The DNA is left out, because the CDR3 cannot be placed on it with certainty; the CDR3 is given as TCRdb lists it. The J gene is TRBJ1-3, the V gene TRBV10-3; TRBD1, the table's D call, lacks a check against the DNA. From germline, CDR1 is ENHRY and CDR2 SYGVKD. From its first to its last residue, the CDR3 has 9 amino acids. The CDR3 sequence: CAIRQGDPS.

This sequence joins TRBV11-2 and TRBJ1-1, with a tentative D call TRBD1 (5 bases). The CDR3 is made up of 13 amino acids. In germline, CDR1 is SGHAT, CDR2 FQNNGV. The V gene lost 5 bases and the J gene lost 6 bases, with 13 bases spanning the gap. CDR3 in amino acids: CASSVNRQAEAFF. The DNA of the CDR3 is TGTGCCAGCAGCGTGAACAGGCAAGCTGAAGCTTTCTTT.

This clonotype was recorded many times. The CDR3 DNA reads TGCGCCAGCAGTCTCCAAACGTTAACAGGGGGCACTGAAGCTTTCTTT. Translation: CASSLQTLTGGTEAFF. The chain employs TRBV10-1 and TRBJ1-1; TRBD1 agrees at 8 bases. Looked up from germline, CDR1 is WNHNN and CDR2 is SYGVQD (reference sequence). This CDR3 has 16 residues. J was trimmed by 4 bases and V by 5 bases; bases with no gene match: 12.

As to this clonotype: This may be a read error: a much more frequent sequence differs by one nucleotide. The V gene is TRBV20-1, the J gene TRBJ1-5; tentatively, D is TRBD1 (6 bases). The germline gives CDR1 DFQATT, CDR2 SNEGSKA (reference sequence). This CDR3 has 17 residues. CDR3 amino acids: CGAEARRGKYLVQPQHF. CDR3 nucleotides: TGCGGTGCTGAGGCACGGAGGGGGAAGTACCTCGTTCAGCCCCAGCATTTT.

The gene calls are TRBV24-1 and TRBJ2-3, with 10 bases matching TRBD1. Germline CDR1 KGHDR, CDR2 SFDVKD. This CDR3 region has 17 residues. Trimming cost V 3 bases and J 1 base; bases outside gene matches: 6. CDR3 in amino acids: CATSDVTGTGGTDTQYF. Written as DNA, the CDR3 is TGTGCCACCAGTGATGTAACAGGGACAGGGGGCACAGATACGCAGTATTTT.

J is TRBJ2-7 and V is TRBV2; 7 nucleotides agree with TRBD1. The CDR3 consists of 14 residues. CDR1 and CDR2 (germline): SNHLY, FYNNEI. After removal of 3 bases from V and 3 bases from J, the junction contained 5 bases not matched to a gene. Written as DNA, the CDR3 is TGTGCCAGCAGTGATAACAGGGGAAACTACGAGCAGTACTTC. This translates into CASSDNRGNYEQYF.

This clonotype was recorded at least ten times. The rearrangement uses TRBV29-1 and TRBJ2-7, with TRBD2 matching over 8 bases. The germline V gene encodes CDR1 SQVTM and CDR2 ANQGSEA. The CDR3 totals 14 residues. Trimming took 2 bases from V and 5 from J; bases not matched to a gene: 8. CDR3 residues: CSVESQRGNNEQYF. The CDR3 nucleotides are TGCAGCGTTGAATCCCAGCGGGGGAACAACGAGCAGTACTTC.

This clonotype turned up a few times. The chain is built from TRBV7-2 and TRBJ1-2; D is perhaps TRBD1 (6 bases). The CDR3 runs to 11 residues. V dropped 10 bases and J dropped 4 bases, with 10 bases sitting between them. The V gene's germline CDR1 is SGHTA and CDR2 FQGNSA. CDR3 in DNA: TGTGCCACACAGGGCCTCTATGGCTACACCTTC. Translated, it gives CATQGLYGYTF.

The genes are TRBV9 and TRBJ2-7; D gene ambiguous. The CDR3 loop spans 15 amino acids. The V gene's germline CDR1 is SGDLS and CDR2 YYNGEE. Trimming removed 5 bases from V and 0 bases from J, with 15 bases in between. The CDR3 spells CASSARTVDSYEQYF. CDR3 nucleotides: TGTGCCAGCAGTGCTAGAACAGTCGACTCCTACGAGCAGTACTTC. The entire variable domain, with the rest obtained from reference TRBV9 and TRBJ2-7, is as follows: DSGVTQTPKHLITATGQRVTLRCSPRSGDLSVYWYQQSLDQGLQFLIQYYNGEERAKGNILERFSAQQFPDLHSELNLSSLELGDSALYFCASSARTVDSYEQYFGPGTRLTVT.

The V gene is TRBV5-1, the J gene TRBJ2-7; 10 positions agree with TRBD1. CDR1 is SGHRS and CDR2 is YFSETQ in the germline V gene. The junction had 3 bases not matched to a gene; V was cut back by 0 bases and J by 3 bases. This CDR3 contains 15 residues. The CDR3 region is CASSLEWDRGYEQYF. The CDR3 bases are TGCGCCAGCAGCTTGGAATGGGACAGGGGCTACGAGCAGTACTTC.

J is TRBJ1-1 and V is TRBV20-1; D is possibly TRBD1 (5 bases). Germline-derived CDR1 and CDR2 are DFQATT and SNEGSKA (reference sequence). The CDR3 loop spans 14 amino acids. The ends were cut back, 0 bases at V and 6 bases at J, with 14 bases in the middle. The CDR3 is CSARDWGEGAEAFF. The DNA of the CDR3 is TGCAGTGCTAGAGACTGGGGGGAGGGCGCTGAAGCTTTCTTT.

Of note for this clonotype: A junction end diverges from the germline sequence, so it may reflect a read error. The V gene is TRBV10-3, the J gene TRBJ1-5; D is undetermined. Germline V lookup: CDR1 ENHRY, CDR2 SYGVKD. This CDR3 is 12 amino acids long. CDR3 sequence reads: CATSAIGQPQHF. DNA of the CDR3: TGTGCCACCAGTGCCATAGGCCAGCCCCAGCATTTT.